The T cell receptor beta chain under discussion was sequenced for a study of blood T cell repertoires in COVID-19. Study information: Donors in the United States, Italy and Spain gave samples during acute or convalescent COVID-19.

Germline V lookup: CDR1 LGHDT, CDR2 YNNKEL (reference sequence). This CDR3 comprises 16 residues. V gave up 4 bases and J gave up 3 bases; unmatched junction bases: 11. Original processing notes: Estimates of nucleated cell counts were drawn from the amplification of reference gene primers. The assay was immunoSEQ multiplex PCR, and TCRdb's table has in-frame clones only and misses some. That table furnishes V, J and clone size, whereas the DNA furnished D and trimming. The sample yields 25,000 to 30,000 clones, around nine tenths seen once. The V call is TRBV3-1 (or the pseudogene TRBV3-2), the J call TRBJ2-5; 7 nucleotides agree with TRBD1. The sequence was obtained from a human donor in a cohort sampled during active COVID-19. The donor label of this sample is uncertain. Sequencing used peripheral blood. The CDR3 DNA reads as TGTGCCAGCAGCCCGGGACAGACAACCCTAAAAGAGACCCAGTACTTC. Its translation is CASSPGQTTLKETQYF.